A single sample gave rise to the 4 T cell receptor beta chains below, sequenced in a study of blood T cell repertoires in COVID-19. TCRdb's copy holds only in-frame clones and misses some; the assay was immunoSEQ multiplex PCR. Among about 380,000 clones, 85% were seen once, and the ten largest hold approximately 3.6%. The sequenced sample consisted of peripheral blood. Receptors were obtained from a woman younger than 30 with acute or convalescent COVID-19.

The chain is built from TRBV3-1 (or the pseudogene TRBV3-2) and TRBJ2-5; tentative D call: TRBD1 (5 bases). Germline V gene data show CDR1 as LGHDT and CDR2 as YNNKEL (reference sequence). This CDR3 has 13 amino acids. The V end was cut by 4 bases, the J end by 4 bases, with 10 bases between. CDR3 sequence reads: CASSPMGRETQYF. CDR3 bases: TGTGCCAGCAGCCCCATGGGGCGAGAGACCCAGTACTTC.

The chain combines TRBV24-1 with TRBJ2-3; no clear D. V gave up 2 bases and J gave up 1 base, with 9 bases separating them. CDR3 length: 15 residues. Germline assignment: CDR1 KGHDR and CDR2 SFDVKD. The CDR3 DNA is TGTGCCACCAGTGATTCCGGAGCTGGCACAGATACGCAGTATTTT. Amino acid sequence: CATSDSGAGTDTQYF.

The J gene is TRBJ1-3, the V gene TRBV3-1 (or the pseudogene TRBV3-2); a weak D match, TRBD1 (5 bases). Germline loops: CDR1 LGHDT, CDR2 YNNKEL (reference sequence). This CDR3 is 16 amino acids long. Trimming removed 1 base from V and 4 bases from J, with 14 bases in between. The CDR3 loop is CASSQVPGEYGNTIYF. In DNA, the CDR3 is TGTGCCAGCAGCCAAGTTCCGGGGGAGTACGGAAACACCATATATTTT.

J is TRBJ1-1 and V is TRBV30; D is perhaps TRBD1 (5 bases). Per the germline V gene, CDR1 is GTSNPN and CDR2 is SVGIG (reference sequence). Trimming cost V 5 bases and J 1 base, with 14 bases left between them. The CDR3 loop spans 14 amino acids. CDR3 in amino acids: CAWVDQGENTEAFF. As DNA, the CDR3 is TGTGCCTGGGTTGATCAGGGCGAGAACACTGAAGCTTTCTTT.